The following is a T cell receptor beta chain sequence with its context. The antigen is undetermined. This record comes from a study of PD-1 blockade in classical Hodgkin lymphoma. Each patient experienced a relapse that followed autologous stem cell transplantation, and brentuximab vedotin exposure varied. Study outcomes and limitations: Those achieving complete response showed baseline diversity like newly diagnosed patients. While CD8+ TCR diversity did not rise significantly by C4D1, CD4+ TCR diversity did.

The CDR3 runs to 12 residues. CDR1 is SNHLY, CDR2 FYNNEI, per germline. V lost 6 bases and J lost 6, with 10 bases in between. Generated by immunoSEQ multiplex PCR, the TCRdb table keeps only in-frame clones and is missing some. The repertoire holds approximately 26,000 clones, with 69% as singletons. The V and J genes are TRBV2 and TRBJ2-3; D not resolved. The receptor was isolated from a human donor with classical Hodgkin lymphoma. Sequenced material: peripheral blood mononuclear cells (PBMCs), taken at baseline. CDR3 coding DNA: TGTGCCAGCAGGGACCTAGTGGATACGCAGTATTTT. This encodes CASRDLVDTQYF.